This T cell receptor beta chain appears in the sequencing data of a study of blood T cells in healthy people across ages. Peripheral blood from each donor was collected in a volume of roughly 9.8 milliliters. Study-wide findings and caveats: When set beside aged donors, long-lived donors presented more naive CD4+ cells and higher diversity. PBMCs that were unsorted prevented a conclusive naive versus antigen-experienced comparison. Estimates drawn from one million T cells were deemed to understate diversity.

Comments on this clonotype: The antigen is not known.

A second roughly 6 to 12 cycle PCR used barcoded and J-beta primers. From the 5' RACE reads, TCRdb called clonotypes with MiXCR, one entry per CDR3 protein. The sample lists approximately 1,700,000 distinct CDR3 sequences, about two fifths occurring once. Germline CDR1 SGHVS, CDR2 FNYEAQ. The CDR3 is 15 amino acids. V lost 4 bases to trimming and J lost 0 bases; unmatched junction nucleotides: 6. This chain uses TRBV7-6 with TRBJ2-7, with 7 bases that match TRBD1. Specimen: blood. This receptor was obtained from a human donor in good health. The CDR3 reads CASSSQGSVSYEQYF. In DNA, the CDR3 is TGTGCCAGCAGCTCACAGGGGTCTGTCTCCTACGAGCAGTACTTC.